This T cell receptor beta chain is from a study of shared clonotypes between healthy human individuals. Study-wide context: Donor composition was a couple of women and three men, aged 18 to 49. Plates per donor: three CD4 naive, three CD4 memory, two CD8 naive, one CD8 memory.

The method was immunoSEQ multiplex PCR; TCRdb's version includes in-frame clones alone and lacks a portion of them. The sample has fewer than 1.6 million clones, 98% seen once. The CDR3 has 15 amino acids. Germline-derived CDR1 and CDR2 are MNHEY and SVGAGI. Between the trimmed V and J ends, which lost 5 bases and 7 bases, there was a span of 18 bases. Study donors comprised healthy, HIV-negative adults devoid of recent acute infection or vaccination. The clonotype was recovered from a man aged 25-45 years in good health. The gene calls are TRBV6-5 and TRBJ2-1; the D gene is possibly TRBD2 (6 bases). Sequencing was carried out using naive CD4+ T cells sorted from blood. Subset defined: CD45RA+ positively selected. The chain's CDR3 is CASSIPGLDFNEQFF. CDR3 bases: TGTGCCAGCAGTATACCGGGACTGGATTTTAATGAGCAGTTCTTC.